This T cell receptor (beta chain) was recorded in a study of T cell repertoires in cytomegalovirus infection. Study as a whole: HLA-B-restricted CMV epitopes that are well studied were used alongside recently identified HLA-C-restricted ones. Shared public TCR beta signatures pointed to both CMV infection and a matching HLA type.

Note on this clonotype: The antigen is not known.

Findings and caveats of the study: Clonotypes of TCR beta that were HLA-C-restricted and CMV-specific dominated the ex vivo response. Cumulated frequencies of public TCR beta families served to identify carriers of CMV plus the relevant HLA.

Deletions cut 4 bases from V and 6 bases from J, with 7 bases between. The CDR3 runs to 12 residues. Germline V gene sequence: CDR1 MDHEN, CDR2 SYDVKM. Each CDR3 protein is one row after TCRdb ran MiXCR on the reads. The table has approximately 390,000 distinct CDR3 sequences, roughly 34% seen once. The sequence was obtained from a human donor in good health (CMV status not recorded). Some clones in this sample may be carry-over from other donors' samples. This chain joins TRBV28 and TRBJ2-4; no reliable D call. The sample was cultured PBMCs, taken from culture after CMV antigen stimulation. The CDR3 loop is CASSSQPNIQYF. The DNA for the CDR3 is TGTGCCAGCAGTTCCCAGCCAAACATTCAGTACTTC.